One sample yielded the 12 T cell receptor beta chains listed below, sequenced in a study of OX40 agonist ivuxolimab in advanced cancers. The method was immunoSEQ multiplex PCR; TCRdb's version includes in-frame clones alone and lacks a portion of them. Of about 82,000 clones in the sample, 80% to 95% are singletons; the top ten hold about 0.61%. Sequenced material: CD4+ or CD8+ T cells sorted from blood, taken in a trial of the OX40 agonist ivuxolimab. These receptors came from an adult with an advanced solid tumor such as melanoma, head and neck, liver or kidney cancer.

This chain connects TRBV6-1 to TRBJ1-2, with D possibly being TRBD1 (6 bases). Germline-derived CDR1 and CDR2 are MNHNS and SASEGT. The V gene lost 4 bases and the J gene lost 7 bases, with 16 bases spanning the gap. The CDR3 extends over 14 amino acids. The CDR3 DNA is TGTGCCAGCAGTGGCCAAGGGGGGGCGGGTGGCTACACCTTC. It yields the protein CASSGQGGAGGYTF.

The CDR3 sequence is CASSDRTVGGQETQYF. The DNA of the CDR3 is TGTGCCAGCTCCGACCGAACCGTAGGAGGACAAGAGACCCAGTACTTC. The V call is TRBV27, the J call TRBJ2-5, with D perhaps matching TRBD2 (5 bases). V lost 8 bases to trimming and J lost 2 bases, with 21 bases between them. The CDR3 loop spans 16 amino acids. Germline-derived CDR1 and CDR2 are MNHEY and SMNVEV (reference sequence).

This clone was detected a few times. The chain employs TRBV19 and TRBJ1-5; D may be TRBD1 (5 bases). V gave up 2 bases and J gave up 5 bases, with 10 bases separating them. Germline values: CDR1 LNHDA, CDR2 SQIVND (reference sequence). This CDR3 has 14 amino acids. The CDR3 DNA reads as TGTGCCAGTAGTATACGGGGGAGGGATCAGCCCCAGCATTTT. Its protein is CASSIRGRDQPQHF.

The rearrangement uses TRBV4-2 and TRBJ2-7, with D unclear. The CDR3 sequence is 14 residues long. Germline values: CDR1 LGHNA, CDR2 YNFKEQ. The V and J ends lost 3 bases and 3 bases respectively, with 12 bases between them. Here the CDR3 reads CASSQTSRDYEQYF. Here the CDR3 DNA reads TGTGCCAGCAGCCAGACGTCCAGAGACTACGAGCAGTACTTC.

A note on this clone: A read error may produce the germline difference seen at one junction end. The CDR3 protein is CASSHSYEQYF. The CDR3 coding sequence is TGTGCCAGCAGTCACTCCTACGAGCAGTACTTC. The V and J genes are TRBV6-5 and TRBJ2-7; D is unclear. The germline V gene encodes CDR1 MNHEY and CDR2 SVGAGI. The CDR3 runs to 11 residues.

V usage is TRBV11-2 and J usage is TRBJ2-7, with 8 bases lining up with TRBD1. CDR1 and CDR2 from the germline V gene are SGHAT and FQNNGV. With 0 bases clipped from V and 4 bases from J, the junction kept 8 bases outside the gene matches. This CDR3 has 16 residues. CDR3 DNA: TGTGCCAGCAGCTTAGATCCCCAGGGGGCTCTGTACGAGCAGTACTTC. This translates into CASSLDPQGALYEQYF. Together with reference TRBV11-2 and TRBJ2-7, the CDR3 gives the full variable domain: EAGVAQSPRYKIIEKRQSVAFWCNPISGHATLYWYQQILGQGPKLLIQFQNNGVVDDSQLPKDRFSAERLKGVDSTLKIQPAKLEDSAVYLCASSLDPQGALYEQYFGPGTRLTVT.

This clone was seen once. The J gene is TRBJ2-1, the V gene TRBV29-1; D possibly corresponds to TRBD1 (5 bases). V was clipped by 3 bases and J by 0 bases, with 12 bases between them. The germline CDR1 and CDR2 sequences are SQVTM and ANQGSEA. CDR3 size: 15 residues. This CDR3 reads CSVESDSSSYNEQFF. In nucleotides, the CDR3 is TGCAGCGTTGAGAGCGACAGCTCCTCCTACAATGAGCAGTTCTTC.

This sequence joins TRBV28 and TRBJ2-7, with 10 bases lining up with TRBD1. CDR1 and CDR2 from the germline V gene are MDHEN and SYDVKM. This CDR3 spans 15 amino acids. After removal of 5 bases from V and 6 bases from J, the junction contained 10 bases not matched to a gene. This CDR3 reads CASSRQGAGGSEQYF. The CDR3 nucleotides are TGTGCCAGCAGTAGACAGGGGGCAGGGGGAAGCGAGCAGTACTTC.

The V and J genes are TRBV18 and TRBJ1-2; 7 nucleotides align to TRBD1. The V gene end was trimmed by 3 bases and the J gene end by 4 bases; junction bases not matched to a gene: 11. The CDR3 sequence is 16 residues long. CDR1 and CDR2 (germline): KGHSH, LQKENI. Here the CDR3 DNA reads TGTGCCAGCTCACCTATAATAGCACAGGGGACCTATGGCTACACCTTC. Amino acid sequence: CASSPIIAQGTYGYTF. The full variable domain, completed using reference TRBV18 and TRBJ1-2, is NAGVMQNPRHLVRRRGQEARLRCSPMKGHSHVYWYRQLPEEGLKFMVYLQKENIIDESGMPKERFSAEFPKEGPSILRIQQVVRGDSAAYFCASSPIIAQGTYGYTFGSGTRLTVV.

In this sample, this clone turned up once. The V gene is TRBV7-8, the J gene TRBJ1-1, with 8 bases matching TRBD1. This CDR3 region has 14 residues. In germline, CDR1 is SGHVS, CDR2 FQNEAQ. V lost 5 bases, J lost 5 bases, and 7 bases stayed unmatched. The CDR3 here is CASSQGQGRTEAFF. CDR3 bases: TGTGCCAGCAGCCAAGGACAGGGACGGACTGAAGCTTTCTTT.

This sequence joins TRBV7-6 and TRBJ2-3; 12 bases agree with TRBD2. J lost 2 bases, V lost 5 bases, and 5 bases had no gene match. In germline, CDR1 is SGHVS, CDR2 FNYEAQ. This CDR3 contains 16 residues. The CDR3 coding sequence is TGTGCCAGCAGCATTCTAGCGGGAGGGGACACAGATACGCAGTATTTT. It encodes CASSILAGGDTDTQYF.

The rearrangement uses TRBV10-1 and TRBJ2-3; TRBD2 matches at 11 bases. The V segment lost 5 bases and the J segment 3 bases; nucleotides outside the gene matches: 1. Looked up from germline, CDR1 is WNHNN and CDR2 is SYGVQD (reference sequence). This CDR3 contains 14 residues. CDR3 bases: TGCGCCAGCAGTAGACTAGCGGGGACAGATACGCAGTATTTT. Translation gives CASSRLAGTDTQYF.